The T cell receptor beta chain under discussion was sequenced for a study of regulatory T cells in long-lasting Graves disease. This clonotype has a count of ten or more. The sample's time point: newly diagnosed GD, antithyroid drugs for less than 3 months. Generation of the TCR library employed RNA extracted from PBMCs. The CDR3 runs 14 residues. CDR1 is MNHEY and CDR2 is SVGAGI in the germline V gene. Trimming cost V 2 bases and J 3 bases, with 10 bases left between them. Arm-PCR with iRepertoire HTBI primers amplified the CDR3 regions for these TCR beta libraries. TCRdb re-derived calls from the multiplex PCR reads in MiXCR, one entry per CDR3 protein. The table lists 200,000 to 250,000 distinct CDR3 sequences, roughly 18% of them singletons, with 10% to 15% in the top ten. This same sample was also part of a study on T cells in Graves' hyperthyroidism and ophthalmopathy.

Sequencing used peripheral blood mononuclear cells (PBMCs), obtained at new diagnosis, from a patient treated with antithyroid drugs. The chain uses TRBV6-5 and TRBJ1-2; TRBD1 is a possible D gene (5 bases). This receptor was obtained from a woman younger than 45 with Graves disease. DNA for the CDR3: TGTGCCAGCAGTTACCTCATAGGGGACTATGGCTACACCTTC. Its translation: CASSYLIGDYGYTF.